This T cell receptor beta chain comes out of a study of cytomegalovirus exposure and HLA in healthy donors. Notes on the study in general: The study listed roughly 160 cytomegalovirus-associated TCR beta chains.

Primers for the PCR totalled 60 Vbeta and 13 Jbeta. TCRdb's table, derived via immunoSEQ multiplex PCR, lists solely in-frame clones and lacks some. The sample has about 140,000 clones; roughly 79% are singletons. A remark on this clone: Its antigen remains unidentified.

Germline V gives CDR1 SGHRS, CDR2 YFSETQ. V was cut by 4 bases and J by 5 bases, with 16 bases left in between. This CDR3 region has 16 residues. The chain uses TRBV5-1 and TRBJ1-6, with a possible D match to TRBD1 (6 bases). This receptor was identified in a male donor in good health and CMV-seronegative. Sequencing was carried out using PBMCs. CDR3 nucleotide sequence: TGCGCCAGCAGCCTATGGGCAGGGGTTGATAATTCACCCCTCCACTTT. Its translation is CASSLWAGVDNSPLHF.